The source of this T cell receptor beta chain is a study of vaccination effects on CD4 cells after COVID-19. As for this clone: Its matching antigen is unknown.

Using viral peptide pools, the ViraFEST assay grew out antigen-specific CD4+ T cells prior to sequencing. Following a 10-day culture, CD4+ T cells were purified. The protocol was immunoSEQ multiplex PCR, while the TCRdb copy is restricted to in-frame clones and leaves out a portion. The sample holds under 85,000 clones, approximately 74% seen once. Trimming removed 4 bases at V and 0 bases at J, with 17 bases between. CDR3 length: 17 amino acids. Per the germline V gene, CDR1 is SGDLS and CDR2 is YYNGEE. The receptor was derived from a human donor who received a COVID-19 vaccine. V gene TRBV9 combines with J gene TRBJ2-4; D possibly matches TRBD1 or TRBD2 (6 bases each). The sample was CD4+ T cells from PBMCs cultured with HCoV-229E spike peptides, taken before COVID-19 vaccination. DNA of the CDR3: TGTGCCAGCAGCCCCCAGGAGGGGGTACTAGCCAAAAACATTCAGTACTTC. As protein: CASSPQEGVLAKNIQYF.